This T cell receptor beta chain was found in a study of early T cells in non-severe SARS-CoV-2 infection. In the library, individual cDNA molecules carried attached unique molecular identifiers. TCRdb re-called the 5' RACE reads with MiXCR, one entry per CDR3 protein. The sample shows 60,000 to 70,000 distinct CDR3 sequences, approximately 6.1% of them seen only once. This clonotype was counted at least ten times. Trimming took 3 bases from V and 0 from J, leaving 9 bases between them. The CDR3 runs 14 residues. Germline-derived CDR1 and CDR2 are DFQATT and SNEGSKA (reference sequence). The source is an adult who was a healthcare worker with PCR-confirmed SARS-CoV-2 infection or an uninfected control (not recorded which). The chain joins TRBV20-1 to TRBJ1-5, with TRBD1 as a possible D gene (6 bases). This sample comprised whole blood, obtained at baseline. This CDR3 reads CSASWTVSNQPQHF. DNA for the CDR3: TGCAGTGCTAGTTGGACAGTTAGCAATCAGCCCCAGCATTTT.